This entry lists 27 T cell receptor beta chains sequenced from one sample in a study of immune evolution from preneoplasia to lung adenocarcinoma. The method was immunoSEQ multiplex PCR; TCRdb's version includes in-frame clones alone and lacks a portion of them. The data hold tens of thousands of clones, with under 80% observed a single time. Sequences were obtained from FFPE invasive lung adenocarcinoma tissue. Source of these receptors: a person in their sixties or seventies with lung adenocarcinoma.

The J gene is TRBJ1-1, the V gene TRBV18; 7 bases align to TRBD1. Germline CDR1 reads KGHSH; CDR2 reads LQKENI. The CDR3 covers 13 residues. V was clipped by 3 bases and J by 11 bases; unmatched bases: 9. The CDR3 spells CASSPTGDSGAFF. CDR3 bases: TGTGCCAGCTCACCTACAGGGGATAGTGGTGCTTTCTTT.

The rearrangement joins TRBV28 to TRBJ2-7; perhaps TRBD1 as D (6 bases). Deletions cut 5 bases from V and 4 bases from J, with 18 bases between. Germline V gene lookup returns CDR1 MDHEN and CDR2 SYDVKM. This CDR3 has 15 amino acids. CDR3 sequence: CASSKNGQRQYEQYF. The CDR3 DNA reads TGTGCCAGCAGTAAGAATGGACAGAGACAATACGAGCAGTACTTC.

Only a few counts were recorded for this clone. The rearrangement links TRBV2 to TRBJ2-5; no clear D gene. The germline V gene has CDR1 SNHLY and CDR2 FYNNEI. This CDR3 has 12 residues. Trimming took off 5 bases at V and 3 bases at J, with 7 bases between the two ends. The CDR3 loop is CASSLLEETQYF. DNA for the CDR3: TGTGCCAGCAGTCTGCTCGAAGAGACCCAGTACTTC.

This clone was found once. The V gene is TRBV4-1, the J gene TRBJ2-7, with TRBD2 matching over 9 bases. Losses at the gene ends were 0 bases for V and 3 bases for J; bases not matched to a gene: 6. The CDR3 is 16 amino acids. Germline assignment: CDR1 MGHRA and CDR2 YSYEKL. CDR3 coding DNA: TGCGCCAGCAGCCAAGATGGCGGGAGGGCGAACTACGAGCAGTACTTC. Its protein is CASSQDGGRANYEQYF.

This clone has a handful of counts. The CDR3: CASSLGLTSTDTQYF. Written as DNA, the CDR3 is TGTGCCAGCAGTTTAGGGCTAACTAGCACAGATACGCAGTATTTT. This chain joins TRBV28 and TRBJ2-3, with no clear D. In germline, CDR1 is MDHEN, CDR2 SYDVKM. V shed 2 bases and J shed 0 bases, with 9 bases lying between them. This CDR3 has 15 residues.

V gene TRBV4-1 combines with J gene TRBJ1-2; maybe TRBD1 (6 bases). The CDR3 runs to 15 residues. Germline CDR1 is MGHRA and CDR2 is YSYEKL. V shed 1 base and J shed 3 bases, with 12 bases lying between them. In nucleotides, the CDR3 is TGCGCCAGCAGCCAAGTAGCACGACAGGACTATGGCTACACCTTC. Encoded protein: CASSQVARQDYGYTF.

The CDR3 loop is CASLGANYGYTF. As DNA, the CDR3 is TGTGCCAGCCTCGGAGCTAACTATGGCTACACCTTC. This sequence joins TRBV28 and TRBJ1-2, with D unclear. The CDR3 consists of 12 residues. Looked up from germline, CDR1 is MDHEN and CDR2 is SYDVKM. Between the trimmed V and J ends, which lost 8 bases and 0 bases, there was a span of 7 bases.

The CDR3 spells CASSRKVTDTQYF. For the CDR3, the DNA is TGTGCCAGCAGTCGTAAGGTAACAGATACGCAGTATTTT. The chain is built from TRBV11-3 and TRBJ2-3, with D unclear. The CDR3 runs 13 residues. V lost 6 bases and J 3 bases, leaving 10 bases between the germline ends. In germline, CDR1 is SGHNT, CDR2 YENEEA. The full variable domain, with the rest looked up from reference TRBV11-3 and TRBJ2-3, is EAGVVQSPRYKIIEKKQPVAFWCNPISGHNTLYWYLQNLGQGPELLIRYENEEAVDDSQLPKDRFSAERLKGVDSTLKIQPAELGDSAVYLCASSRKVTDTQYFGPGTRLTVL.

The V and J genes are TRBV13 and TRBJ2-7, with a possible D match to TRBD2 (6 bases). The CDR3 is 14 amino acids. V lost 2 bases and J lost 0, with 8 bases in between. Germline lookup yields CDR1 PRHDT and CDR2 FYEKMQ (reference sequence). CDR3 protein: CASSLRGTSYEQYF. The CDR3 DNA reads as TGTGCCAGCAGCTTACGCGGGACCTCCTACGAGCAGTACTTC. Combining the CDR3 with reference TRBV13 and TRBJ2-7 gives the whole variable domain AAGVIQSPRHLIKEKRETATLKCYPIPRHDTVYWYQQGPGQDPQFLISFYEKMQSDKGSIPDRFSAQQFSDYHSELNMSSLELGDSALYFCASSLRGTSYEQYFGPGTRLTVT.

The chain combines TRBV6-5 with TRBJ1-2; no reliable D call. The length of the CDR3 is 15 residues. Looked up from germline, CDR1 is MNHEY and CDR2 is SVGAGI. The V and J ends lost 4 bases and 3 bases respectively, with 15 bases between them. CDR3 sequence (DNA): TGTGCCAGCAGTTCTCCTAAGGACGGCTACTATGGCTACACCTTC. It is translated as CASSSPKDGYYGYTF.

The chain carries TRBV9 and TRBJ2-5; 9 positions agree with TRBD1. V lost 2 bases to trimming and J lost 4 bases; unmatched junction nucleotides: 9. The CDR3 is 16 residues long. Germline V gene sequence: CDR1 SGDLS, CDR2 YYNGEE. CDR3 nucleotide sequence: TGTGCCAGCAGCGTTCTGTCCGGACAGGGGCGAGAGACCCAGTACTTC. Translating gives CASSVLSGQGRETQYF.

The chain couples TRBV9 to TRBJ2-5; possibly TRBD2 for D (6 bases). The CDR3 sequence is 16 residues long. V dropped 0 bases and J dropped 4 bases, with 16 bases sitting between them. Germline V gives CDR1 SGDLS, CDR2 YYNGEE. This CDR3 reads CASSVAEGGISETQYF. CDR3 in DNA: TGTGCCAGCAGCGTAGCTGAGGGCGGGATTTCAGAGACCCAGTACTTC.

The V call is TRBV5-4, the J call TRBJ2-3, with D tentatively TRBD2 (5 bases). Looked up from germline, CDR1 is SGHNT and CDR2 is YYREEE (reference sequence). V was pared by 0 bases and J by 9 bases, with 8 bases between. This CDR3 is built from 12 residues. CDR3 region: CASSLEKRTQYF. The CDR3 DNA is TGTGCCAGCAGCTTGGAGAAGCGGACGCAGTATTTT.

The chain links TRBV5-1 to TRBJ2-1; D is undetermined. The CDR3 runs to 11 residues. The germline gives CDR1 SGHRS, CDR2 YFSETQ. The V end lost 1 base, the J end lost 7 bases, and 3 bases lay between the germline ends. The CDR3 DNA is TGCGCCAGCAGCTTGACTAATGAGCAGTTCTTC. Its protein product is CASSLTNEQFF.

The rearrangement uses TRBV28 and TRBJ2-2; possibly TRBD2 for D (5 bases). Trimming pared 5 bases from V and 4 bases from J, leaving 11 bases between. The germline CDR1 and CDR2 sequences are MDHEN and SYDVKM. The CDR3 has 14 residues. In DNA form, the CDR3 reads TGTGCCAGCAGTCGCCGGGGAGCCACCGGGGAGCTGTTTTTT. As protein: CASSRRGATGELFF.

The chain combines TRBV5-1 with TRBJ2-2; D is ambiguous. With 4 bases removed from V and 5 bases from J, the gap between germline ends came to 9 bases. Germline V gene lookup returns CDR1 SGHRS and CDR2 YFSETQ. This CDR3 has 13 residues. CDR3 bases: TGCGCCAGCAGCGCCACATGGACCGGGGAGCTGTTTTTT. Its protein product is CASSATWTGELFF.

To note about this clone: One end of the junction is discordant with germline, which a read error may explain. This chain joins TRBV5-5 and TRBJ2-2; 7 bases match TRBD2. Germline lookup yields CDR1 SGHKS and CDR2 YYEKEE (reference sequence). The CDR3 has 15 residues. CDR3 region: CASSFQRDNIGELFF. In nucleotides, the CDR3 is TGTGCCAGCAGCTTCCAGCGGGATAACATCGGGGAGCTGTTTTTT.

The V call is TRBV5-1, the J call TRBJ2-2, with D unclear. CDR1 is SGHRS, CDR2 YFSETQ, per germline. Trimming removed 6 bases from V and 1 base from J, with 7 bases in between. This CDR3 comprises 13 residues. The CDR3 coding sequence is TGCGCCAGCACCGAACAGAACACCGGGGAGCTGTTTTTT. Translating gives CASTEQNTGELFF.

This chain joins TRBV28 and TRBJ1-1, with TRBD1 identical over 8 bases. The CDR3 has 14 residues. After removal of 3 bases from V and 5 bases from J, the junction contained 5 bases not matched to a gene. Germline V CDR1 and CDR2: MDHEN, SYDVKM. CDR3 bases: TGTGCCAGCAGTTTGATCCGGGACAGGACTGAAGCTTTCTTT. The encoded protein is CASSLIRDRTEAFF. The full variable domain, with the rest looked up from reference TRBV28 and TRBJ1-1, is DVKVTQSSRYLVKRTGEKVFLECVQDMDHENMFWYRQDPGLGLRLIYFSYDVKMKEKGDIPEGYSVSREKKERFSLILESASTNQTSMYLCASSLIRDRTEAFFGQGTRLTVV.

The chain couples TRBV5-1 to TRBJ2-5; D ambiguous. Germline CDR1 is SGHRS and CDR2 is YFSETQ. The CDR3 sequence is 13 residues long. Trimming cost V 1 base and J 2 bases, with 6 bases left between them. The CDR3 nucleotides are TGCGCCAGCAGCTTGAGGGCTCAAGAGACCCAGTACTTC. This sequence encodes CASSLRAQETQYF. The full variable domain, with the rest looked up from reference TRBV5-1 and TRBJ2-5, is KAGVTQTPRYLIKTRGQQVTLSCSPISGHRSVSWYQQTPGQGLQFLFEYFSETQRNKGNFPGRFSGRQFSNSRSEMNVSTLELGDSALYLCASSLRAQETQYFGPGTRLLVL.

This chain uses TRBV7-9 with TRBJ2-2; D gene uncertain. CDR1 and CDR2 (germline): SEHNR, FQNEAQ (reference sequence). The ends were cut back, 8 bases at V and 2 bases at J, with 15 bases in the middle. The CDR3 sequence is 15 residues long. The chain's CDR3 is CASVWKDVNTGELFF. DNA of the CDR3: TGTGCCAGCGTTTGGAAGGACGTCAACACCGGGGAGCTGTTTTTT.

The rearrangement uses TRBV6-1 and TRBJ2-7; D is uncertain. CDR1 is MNHNS and CDR2 is SASEGT in the germline V gene. This CDR3 region has 11 residues. V lost 4 bases, J lost 5 bases, and 6 bases lay in between. The CDR3 DNA sequence: TGTGCCAGCAGTGTATGGGACGAGCAGTACTTC. Translating gives CASSVWDEQYF.

This clone has at least ten counts. CDR3 nucleotide sequence: TGTGCCACTAATCCGCAGATGAACACTGAAGCTTTCTTT. Translation gives CATNPQMNTEAFF. J is TRBJ1-1 and V is TRBV7-2; D is undetermined. The germline V gene has CDR1 SGHTA and CDR2 FQGNSA. The CDR3 length is 13 residues. V shed 10 bases and J shed 0 bases, with 12 bases lying between them.

The rearrangement uses TRBV29-1 and TRBJ1-3; D gene ambiguous. CDR3 length: 12 amino acids. Germline CDR1 reads SQVTM; CDR2 reads ANQGSEA. V lost 8 bases, J lost 9 bases, and 17 bases lay in between. CDR3 nucleotide sequence: TGCAGCTTTTATGGGGAATCCGGCACCATATATTTT. Protein product: CSFYGESGTIYF.

This clone turned up a few times. J is TRBJ1-2 and V is TRBV5-6; possible D gene TRBD1, 5 bases. CDR3 size: 14 residues. Germline CDR1 is SGHDT and CDR2 is YYEEEE. Trimming cost V 7 bases and J 4 bases, with 17 bases left between them. CDR3 in DNA: TGTGCCAGCTGCCGCAGGGCGCGTTCCTATGGCTACACCTTC. Amino acid sequence: CASCRRARSYGYTF.

V usage is TRBV19 and J usage is TRBJ2-3; D may correspond to TRBD1 or TRBD2 (8 bases each). Germline-derived CDR1 and CDR2 are LNHDA and SQIVND (reference sequence). The CDR3 runs 15 residues. V dropped 6 bases and J dropped 9 bases, with 22 bases sitting between them. The CDR3 here is CASSRQGLVAGTQYF. DNA of the CDR3: TGTGCCAGTAGCAGACAGGGGTTGGTAGCGGGGACGCAGTATTTT. Full variable domain (rest looked up from reference TRBV19 and TRBJ2-3): DGGITQSPKYLFRKEGQNVTLSCEQNLNHDAMYWYRQDPGQGLRLIYYSQIVNDFQKGDIAEGYSVSREKKESFPLTVTSAQKNPTAFYLCASSRQGLVAGTQYFGPGTRLTVL.

The J gene is TRBJ2-5, the V gene TRBV28, with 12 bases identical to TRBD2. V lost 5 bases and J lost 4; bases outside the gene matches: 14. Germline CDR1 MDHEN, CDR2 SYDVKM. The CDR3 totals 18 residues. For the CDR3, the DNA is TGTGCCAGCAGTCTTCGAAGGACTAGCGGGATGTTCGGAGAGACCCAGTACTTC. This codes for CASSLRRTSGMFGETQYF.